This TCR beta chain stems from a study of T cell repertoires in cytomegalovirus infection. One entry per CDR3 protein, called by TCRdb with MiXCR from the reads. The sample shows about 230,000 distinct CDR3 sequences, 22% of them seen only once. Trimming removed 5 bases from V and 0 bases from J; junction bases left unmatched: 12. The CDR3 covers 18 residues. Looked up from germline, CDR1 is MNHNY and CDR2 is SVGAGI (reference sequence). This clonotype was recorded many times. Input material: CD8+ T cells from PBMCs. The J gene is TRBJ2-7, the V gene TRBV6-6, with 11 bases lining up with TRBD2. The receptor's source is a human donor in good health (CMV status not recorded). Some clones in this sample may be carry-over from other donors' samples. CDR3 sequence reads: CASSRTSGGLKSSYEQYF. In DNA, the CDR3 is TGTGCCAGCAGTCGAACTAGCGGGGGCCTAAAAAGCTCCTACGAGCAGTACTTC.